This TCR beta chain was recovered during a study of blood T cells in healthy people across ages. Findings and caveats of the study: A conclusive naive versus antigen-experienced comparison was prevented by the unsorted PBMCs. Comparison with aged donors showed that long-lived donors had more naive CD4+ cells and higher diversity.

Primers used in a second PCR of roughly 7 to 11 cycles were a sample-barcoded 5' primer and a J-beta primer mix. MiXCR, applied by TCRdb to the 5' RACE reads, yields one record per CDR3 protein. This table holds 1.5 million or so distinct CDR3 sequences, about 40% found once. The CDR3 consists of 15 residues. This clonotype came up once. Its specificity is unknown. This chain joins TRBV21-1 and TRBJ2-5; TRBD2 is taken as the D call from the table, unchecked against the DNA. TRBV21-1 is flagged as a pseudogene. The sequencing sample was made of blood. The clonotype originates from a woman between 18 and 30 years old in good health. CDR3 nucleotides: TGTGCCAGCAGCAAAGGGGAGGAGGGCGGAGAGACCCAGTACTTC. Amino acids: CASSKGEEGGETQYF.